This passage covers 12 T cell receptor beta chains from one sample sequenced in a study of OX40 agonist ivuxolimab in advanced cancers. The method was immunoSEQ multiplex PCR; TCRdb's version includes in-frame clones alone and lacks a portion of them. The sample shows about 95,000 clones, roughly 90% of them seen only once. The material was CD4+ or CD8+ T cells sorted from blood, obtained in a trial of the OX40 agonist ivuxolimab. Every receptor here comes from an adult with an advanced solid tumor such as melanoma, head and neck, liver or kidney cancer.

This chain uses TRBV7-2 with TRBJ2-3; TRBD2 aligns across 8 bases. Germline CDR1 reads SGHTA; CDR2 reads FQGNSA. J was trimmed by 4 bases and V by 1 base; bases with no gene match: 7. The CDR3 length is 16 residues. DNA of the CDR3: TGTGCCAGCAGCTTAGATAGCGGGAAAGGCGCAGATACGCAGTATTTT. Protein sequence: CASSLDSGKGADTQYF.

The CDR3 DNA sequence: TGTGCCAGCTCACCAAAAGCAGGCGATCAGCCCCAGCATTTT. Translating gives CASSPKAGDQPQHF. The chain carries TRBV18 and TRBJ1-5, with D uncertain. Germline-derived CDR1 and CDR2 are KGHSH and LQKENI. This CDR3 spans 14 amino acids. The ends were cut back, 2 bases at V and 5 bases at J, with 10 bases in the middle.

This chain connects TRBV28 to TRBJ2-5, with D possibly matching TRBD2 (6 bases). The CDR3 has 14 residues. Trimming pared 6 bases from V and 4 bases from J, leaving 15 bases between. Germline CDR1 MDHEN, CDR2 SYDVKM. The CDR3 coding sequence is TGTGCCAGCAGCTTAACTAGCCCAGCAGAGACCCAGTACTTC. Translation gives CASSLTSPAETQYF.

This chain joins TRBV15 and TRBJ2-1; TRBD1 is a possible D gene (6 bases). The CDR3 totals 15 residues. The germline V and J ends were trimmed by 1 base and 13 bases, with 20 bases remaining between them. Germline-derived CDR1 and CDR2 are LNHNV and YYDKDF (reference sequence). In nucleotides, the CDR3 is TGTGCCACCAGCAGAGCTTCGATACAGGGCCCCCACCAGTTCTTC. Translating it yields CATSRASIQGPHQFF.

V is TRBV7-9 and J is TRBJ2-5, with a possible D match to TRBD2 (5 bases). The V and J ends lost 2 bases and 2 bases respectively, with 9 bases between them. Germline CDR1 reads SEHNR; CDR2 reads FQNEAQ (reference sequence). The CDR3 consists of 14 residues. The DNA of the CDR3 is TGTGCCAGCAGCTTACCGGGGAGTCAAGAGACCCAGTACTTC. Its protein is CASSLPGSQETQYF.

This clone was detected once. The rearrangement joins TRBV2 to TRBJ1-5, with D possibly TRBD1 on 5 matching bases. Per the germline V gene, CDR1 is SNHLY and CDR2 is FYNNEI. This CDR3 has 14 amino acids. With 8 bases removed from V and 4 bases from J, the gap between germline ends came to 15 bases. CDR3 protein: CASSLGTVNQPQHF. DNA for the CDR3: TGTGCCAGCTCCCTCGGGACGGTAAATCAGCCCCAGCATTTT. Filled out from reference TRBV2 and TRBJ1-5, the complete variable domain reads EPEVTQTPSHQVTQMGQEVILRCVPISNHLYFYWYRQILGQKVEFLVSFYNNEISEKSEIFDDQFSVERPDGSNFTLKIRSTKLEDSAMYFCASSLGTVNQPQHFGDGTRLSIL.

This chain links TRBV4-1 with TRBJ2-3, with 13 nucleotides matching TRBD2. Trimming removed 1 base from V and 6 bases from J; junction bases left unmatched: 7. The CDR3 is made up of 17 amino acids. The germline CDR1 and CDR2 sequences are MGHRA and YSYEKL. The CDR3 DNA follows: TGCGCCAGCAGCCAAGCGGGACTAGCGGGATTCTGGGATACGCAGTATTTT. Protein: CASSQAGLAGFWDTQYF.

This sequence joins TRBV4-1 and TRBJ1-1, with D hard to call. The CDR3 runs 15 residues. Germline V gene sequence: CDR1 MGHRA, CDR2 YSYEKL. Deletions cut 0 bases from V and 4 bases from J, with 12 bases between. CDR3 region: CASSQDSKGGTEAFF. CDR3 bases: TGCGCCAGCAGCCAAGATTCGAAGGGTGGCACTGAAGCTTTCTTT.

V is TRBV5-6 and J is TRBJ1-1, with D perhaps TRBD1 (5 bases). Trimming removed 0 bases at V and 4 bases at J, with 10 bases between. The CDR3 extends over 14 amino acids. Germline CDR1 SGHDT, CDR2 YYEEEE. CDR3 bases: TGTGCCAGCAGCTTGGCCGGGGGAGGCACTGAAGCTTTCTTT. This codes for CASSLAGGGTEAFF. Variable domain in full (rest from reference TRBV5-6 and TRBJ1-1): DAGVTQSPTHLIKTRGQQVTLRCSPKSGHDTVSWYQQALGQGPQFIFQYYEEEERQRGNFPDRFSGHQFPNYSSELNVNALLLGDSALYLCASSLAGGGTEAFFGQGTRLTVV.

This chain connects TRBV19 to TRBJ2-5; TRBD2 aligns across 8 bases. J was trimmed by 5 bases and V by 4 bases; bases with no gene match: 9. The CDR3 extends over 15 amino acids. Germline V gene lookup returns CDR1 LNHDA and CDR2 SQIVND (reference sequence). CDR3 loop: CASSNRASGGETQYF. DNA for the CDR3: TGTGCCAGTAGTAATAGAGCTTCGGGAGGGGAGACCCAGTACTTC. The whole variable domain, remainder taken from reference TRBV19 and TRBJ2-5, is DGGITQSPKYLFRKEGQNVTLSCEQNLNHDAMYWYRQDPGQGLRLIYYSQIVNDFQKGDIAEGYSVSREKKESFPLTVTSAQKNPTAFYLCASSNRASGGETQYFGPGTRLLVL.

This clone has a single count. The CDR3 sequence is CASSRGGVEAFF. DNA for the CDR3: TGTGCCAGCAGCCGGGGGGGGGTTGAAGCTTTCTTT. The chain links TRBV6-5 to TRBJ1-1; tentative D call: TRBD1 (5 bases). CDR3 size: 12 residues. Germline CDR1 reads MNHEY; CDR2 reads SVGAGI. The ends were cut back, 6 bases at V and 7 bases at J, with 12 bases in the middle.

This rearrangement joins TRBV18 to TRBJ1-5; 7 nucleotides match TRBD1. There are 16 residues in the CDR3. V lost 4 bases and J lost 2; bases outside the gene matches: 8. Germline loops: CDR1 KGHSH, CDR2 LQKENI. As DNA, the CDR3 is TGTGCCAGCTCACTCAACCGACAGGGAGGCAATCAGCCCCAGCATTTT. It codes for CASSLNRQGGNQPQHF.